The rows below give T cell receptor beta chains drawn from one sample of a study of blood T cell repertoires in COVID-19. Measured with immunoSEQ multiplex PCR; TCRdb has only the in-frame clones, and not every one. The data show about 270,000 clones, around 86% seen once. Sequencing used peripheral blood. These receptors were taken from a man between 35 and 55 years old with active or convalescent COVID-19. CDR3s include the opening cysteine and the closing phenylalanine or tryptophan. Each record gives: clone size, J gene, D gene, V gene, CDR3 DNA, CDR3 protein. A D gene is named only where the DNA matches it firmly. Rows give clone size only sometimes, using once, few, many, or a class for an expanded clone.

.	TRBJ1-3	.	TRBV6-5	TGTGCCAGCAGTTACTCGGCCTCTGGAAACACCATATATTTT	CASSYSASGNTIYF
once	TRBJ2-4	TRBD2	TRBV6-1	TGTGCCAGCAGTGAGGGAGGGTTAGCCTTAGAGGGCCTAGCCAAAAACATTCAGTACTTC	CASSEGGLALEGLAKNIQYF
.	TRBJ2-3	TRBD2	TRBV7-6	TGTGCCAGCAGCCCCCCTAGCGGGGTGAGCACAGATACGCAGTATTTT	CASSPPSGVSTDTQYF
few	TRBJ1-2	.	TRBV9	TGTGCCAGCAGAGCTACCGGTTCACCAGGGAACTATGGCTACACCTTC	CASRATGSPGNYGYTF
.	TRBJ1-5	.	TRBV10-3	TGTGCCATCACCGATGGGGGGGCGGGTCAGCCCCAGCATTTT	CAITDGGAGQPQHF
.	TRBJ2-2	.	TRBV2	TGTGCCAGCAATTTAAGGCAGGGAAGGCCCCCCGGGGAGCTGTTTTTT	CASNLRQGRPPGELFF
.	TRBJ1-2	.	TRBV4-1	TGCGCCAGCAGCCAAGCGGAGGGCGTCTATGGCTACACCTTC	CASSQAEGVYGYTF
.	TRBJ1-5	TRBD1	TRBV30	TGTGCCTGGAGTGTACAGGGGAACCATCAGCCCCAGCATTTT	CAWSVQGNHQPQHF
.	TRBJ2-2	.	TRBV7-2	TGTGCCAGCAGCTTCAGTTGGCCAACGAACACCGGGGAGCTGTTTTTT	CASSFSWPTNTGELFF
.	TRBJ1-5	.	TRBV4-2	TGTGCCAGCAGCCAAGATGGACAGCAAAATCAGCCCCAGCATTTT	CASSQDGQQNQPQHF
.	TRBJ1-5	TRBD1	TRBV5-6	TGTGCCAGCAGCTCAAGCGGTGGACAGGGAAGGGGCAATCAGCCCCAGCATTTT	CASSSSGGQGRGNQPQHF
.	TRBJ2-5	TRBD2	TRBV27	TGTGCCAGCAGTAAAGGGGGACTAGCGGGTCAAGAGACCCAGTACTTC	CASSKGGLAGQETQYF
.	TRBJ2-1	TRBD2	TRBV5-1	TGCGCCAGCAGCACGTCACTAGCGGGACCCAATGAGCAGTTCTTC	CASSTSLAGPNEQFF
once	TRBJ2-7	TRBD2	TRBV19	TGTGCCAGTAGTAGACGACTAGCGGGACCCTACGAGCAGTACTTC	CASSRRLAGPYEQYF